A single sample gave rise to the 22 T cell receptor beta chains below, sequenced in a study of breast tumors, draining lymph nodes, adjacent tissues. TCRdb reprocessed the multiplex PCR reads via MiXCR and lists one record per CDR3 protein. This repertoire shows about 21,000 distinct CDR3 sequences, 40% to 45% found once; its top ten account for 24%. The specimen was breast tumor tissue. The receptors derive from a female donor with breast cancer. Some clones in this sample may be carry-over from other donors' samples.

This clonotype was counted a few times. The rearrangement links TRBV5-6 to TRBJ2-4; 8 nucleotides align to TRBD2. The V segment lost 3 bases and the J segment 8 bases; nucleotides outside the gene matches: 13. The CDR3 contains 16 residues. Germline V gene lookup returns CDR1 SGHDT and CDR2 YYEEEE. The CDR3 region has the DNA TGTGCCAGCAGCTGCCTTGGAGCGGGAGAGTGCGACATTCAGTACTTC. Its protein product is CASSCLGAGECDIQYF.

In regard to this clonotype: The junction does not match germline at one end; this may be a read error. DNA for the CDR3: TGTGCCGGTAGTCGAGGGGTGCGTCAGCCCCAGCATTTT. It translates to CAGSRGVRQPQHF. The chain employs TRBV19 and TRBJ1-5, with D perhaps matching TRBD1 (5 bases). This CDR3 comprises 13 residues. The germline CDR1 and CDR2 sequences are LNHDA and SQIVND (reference sequence).

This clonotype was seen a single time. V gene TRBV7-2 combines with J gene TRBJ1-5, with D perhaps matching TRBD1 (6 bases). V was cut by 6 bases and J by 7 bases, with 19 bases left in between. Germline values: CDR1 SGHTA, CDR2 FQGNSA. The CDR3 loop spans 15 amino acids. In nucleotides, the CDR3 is TGTGCCAGCAGGGGAACTTCGGGGGCGGACCAGCCCCAGCATTTT. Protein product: CASRGTSGADQPQHF.

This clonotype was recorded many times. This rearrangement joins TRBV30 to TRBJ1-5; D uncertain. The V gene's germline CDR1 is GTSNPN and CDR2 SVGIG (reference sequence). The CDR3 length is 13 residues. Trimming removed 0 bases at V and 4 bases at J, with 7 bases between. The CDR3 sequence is CAWSVMENQPQHF. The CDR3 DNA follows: TGTGCCTGGAGTGTAATGGAAAATCAGCCCCAGCATTTT.

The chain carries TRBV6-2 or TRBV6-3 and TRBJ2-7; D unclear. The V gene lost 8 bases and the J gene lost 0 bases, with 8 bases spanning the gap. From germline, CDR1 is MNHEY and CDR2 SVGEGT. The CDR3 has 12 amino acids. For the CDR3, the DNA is TGTGCCAGCTGTGACGTCTCCTACGAGCAGTACTTC. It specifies CASCDVSYEQYF.

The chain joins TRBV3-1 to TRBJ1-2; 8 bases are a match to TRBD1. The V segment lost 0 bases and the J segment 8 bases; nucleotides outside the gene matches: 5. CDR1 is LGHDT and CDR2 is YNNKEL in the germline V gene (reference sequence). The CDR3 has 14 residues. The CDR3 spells CASSQDLGQGGYTF. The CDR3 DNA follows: TGTGCCAGCAGCCAAGATCTAGGACAGGGAGGCTACACCTTC.

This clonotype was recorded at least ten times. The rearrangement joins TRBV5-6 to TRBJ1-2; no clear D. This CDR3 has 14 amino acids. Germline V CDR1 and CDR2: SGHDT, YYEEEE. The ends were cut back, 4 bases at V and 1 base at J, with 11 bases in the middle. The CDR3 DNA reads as TGTGCCAGCAGCCTAGGAAGTTTTAACTATGGCTACACCTTC. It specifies CASSLGSFNYGYTF.

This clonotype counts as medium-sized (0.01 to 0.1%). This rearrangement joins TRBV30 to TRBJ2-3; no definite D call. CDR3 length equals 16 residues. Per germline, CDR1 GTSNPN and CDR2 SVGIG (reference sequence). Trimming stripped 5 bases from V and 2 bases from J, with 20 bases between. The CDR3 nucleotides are TGTGCCTGGGGAACCGGGTCTTCGAGATTCACAGATACGCAGTATTTT. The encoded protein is CAWGTGSSRFTDTQYF.

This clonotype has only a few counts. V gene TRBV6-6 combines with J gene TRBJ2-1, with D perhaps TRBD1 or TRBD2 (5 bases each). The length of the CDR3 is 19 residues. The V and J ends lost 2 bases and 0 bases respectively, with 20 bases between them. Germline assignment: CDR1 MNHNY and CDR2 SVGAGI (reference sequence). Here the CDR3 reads CASSYPHPGARSSYNEQFF. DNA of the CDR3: TGTGCCAGCAGTTACCCTCACCCCGGGGCAAGAAGCTCCTACAATGAGCAGTTCTTC.

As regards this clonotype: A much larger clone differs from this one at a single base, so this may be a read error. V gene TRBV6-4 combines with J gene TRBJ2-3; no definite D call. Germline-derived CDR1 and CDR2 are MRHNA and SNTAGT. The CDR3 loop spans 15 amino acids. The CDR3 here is CASSDAVDWSDTQCF. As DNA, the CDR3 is TGTGCCAGCAGTGACGCCGTAGACTGGTCAGATACGCAGTGTTTT.

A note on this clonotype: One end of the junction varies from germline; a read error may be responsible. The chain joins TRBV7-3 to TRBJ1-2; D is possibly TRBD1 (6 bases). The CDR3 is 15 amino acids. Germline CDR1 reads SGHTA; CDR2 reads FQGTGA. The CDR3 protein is CASKSGRGLLDGYPF. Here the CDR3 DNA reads TGTGCCAGCAAATCAGGCAGGGGTTTATTGGATGGCTACCCCTTC.

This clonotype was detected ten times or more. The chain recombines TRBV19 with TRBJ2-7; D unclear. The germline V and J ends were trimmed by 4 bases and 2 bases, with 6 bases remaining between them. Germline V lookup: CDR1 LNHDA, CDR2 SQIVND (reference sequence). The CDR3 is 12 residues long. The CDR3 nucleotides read TGTGCCAGTAGTAACAGAACCTACGAGCAGTACTTC. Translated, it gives CASSNRTYEQYF.

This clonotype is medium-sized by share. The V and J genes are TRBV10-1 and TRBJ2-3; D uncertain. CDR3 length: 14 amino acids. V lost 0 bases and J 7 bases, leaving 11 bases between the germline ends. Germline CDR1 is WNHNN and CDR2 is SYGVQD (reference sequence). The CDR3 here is CASSESFLRNTQYF. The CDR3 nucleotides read TGCGCCAGCAGTGAGTCGTTCCTTAGGAATACGCAGTATTTT.

CDR3 nucleotide sequence: TGTGCCAGTAGTGTCCTGGACGGGAGCTCCTATAATTCACCCCTCCACTTT. This codes for CASSVLDGSSYNSPLHF. This chain connects TRBV19 to TRBJ1-6; the D is unclear. The CDR3 contains 17 residues. Germline lookup yields CDR1 LNHDA and CDR2 SQIVND (reference sequence). V was pared by 5 bases and J by 0 bases, with 14 bases between.

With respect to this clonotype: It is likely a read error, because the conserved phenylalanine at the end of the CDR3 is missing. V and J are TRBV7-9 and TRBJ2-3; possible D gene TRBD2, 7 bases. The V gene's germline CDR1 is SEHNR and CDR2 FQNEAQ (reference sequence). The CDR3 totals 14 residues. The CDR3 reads CASRRGGGTGTQYL. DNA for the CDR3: TGTGCCAGCAGACGCGGGGGCGGAACAGGTACGCAGTATCTT.

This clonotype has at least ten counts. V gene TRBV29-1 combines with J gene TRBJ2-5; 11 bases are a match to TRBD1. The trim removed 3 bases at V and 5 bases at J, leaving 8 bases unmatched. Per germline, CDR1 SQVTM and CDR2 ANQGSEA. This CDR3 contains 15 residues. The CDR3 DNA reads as TGCAGCGTTGAGGCGGACAGGGGGCGTTCTGAGACCCAGTACTTC. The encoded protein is CSVEADRGRSETQYF.

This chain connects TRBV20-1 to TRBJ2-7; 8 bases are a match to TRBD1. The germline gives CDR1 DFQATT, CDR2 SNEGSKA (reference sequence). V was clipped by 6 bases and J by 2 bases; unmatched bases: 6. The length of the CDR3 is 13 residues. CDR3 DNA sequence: TGCAGTGCCGGACAGGGAGGTCCCTACGAGCAGTACTTC. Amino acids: CSAGQGGPYEQYF.

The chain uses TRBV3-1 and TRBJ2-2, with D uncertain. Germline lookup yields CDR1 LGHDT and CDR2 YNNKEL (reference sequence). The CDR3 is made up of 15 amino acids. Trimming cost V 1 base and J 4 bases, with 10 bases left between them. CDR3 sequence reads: CASSQVGQVTGELFF. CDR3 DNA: TGTGCCAGCAGCCAAGTAGGGCAAGTCACCGGGGAGCTGTTTTTT.

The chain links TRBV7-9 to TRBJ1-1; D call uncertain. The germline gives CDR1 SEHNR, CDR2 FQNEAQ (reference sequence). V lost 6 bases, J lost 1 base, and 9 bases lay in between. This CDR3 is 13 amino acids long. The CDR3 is CASRGRRNTEAFF. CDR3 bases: TGTGCCAGCAGAGGAAGGCGGAACACTGAAGCTTTCTTT.

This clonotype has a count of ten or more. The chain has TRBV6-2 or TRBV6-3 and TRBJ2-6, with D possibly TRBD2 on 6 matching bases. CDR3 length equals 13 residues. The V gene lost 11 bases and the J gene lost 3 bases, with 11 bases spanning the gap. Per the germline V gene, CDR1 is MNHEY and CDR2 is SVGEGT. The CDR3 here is CAGRGFGANVLTF. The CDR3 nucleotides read TGTGCCGGACGGGGGTTTGGGGCCAACGTCCTGACTTTC.

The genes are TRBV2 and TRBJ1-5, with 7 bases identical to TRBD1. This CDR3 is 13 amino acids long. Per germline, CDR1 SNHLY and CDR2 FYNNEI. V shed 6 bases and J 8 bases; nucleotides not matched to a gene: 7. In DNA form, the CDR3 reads TGTGCCAGCAGCGGACAGGCCAGGGAGCCCCAGCATTTT. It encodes CASSGQAREPQHF.

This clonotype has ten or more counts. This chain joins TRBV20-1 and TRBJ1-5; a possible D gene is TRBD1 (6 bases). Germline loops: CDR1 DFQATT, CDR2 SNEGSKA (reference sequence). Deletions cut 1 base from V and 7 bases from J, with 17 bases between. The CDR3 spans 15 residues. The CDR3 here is CSARGGQGSDQPQHF. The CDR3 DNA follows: TGCAGTGCTAGAGGTGGTCAGGGGTCGGACCAGCCCCAGCATTTT.